This record concerns one TCR beta chain sequence. The target antigen is unknown. The sample is drawn from a study of T cell responses to AZD1222 COVID-19 vaccine. Study-level information: Second doses at about 4 or about 12 weeks were pooled. Study findings and constraints: The sample set comprised mostly white British donors with more females, and clonal diversity was possibly underestimated. Among spike-specific TCRs, nearly half reportedly target unmutated variant regions.

The V and J ends lost 3 bases and 4 bases, in that order; junction bases with no gene match: 6. The CDR3 is 15 residues long. CDR1 is LNHDA and CDR2 is SQIVND in the germline V gene (reference sequence). Produced via immunoSEQ multiplex PCR; TCRdb's table is partial and in-frame only. Of about 140,000 clones in the sample, around 88% were seen once. V is TRBV19 and J is TRBJ2-7; 10 nucleotides match TRBD1. This receptor was identified in an adult in good health. The sequences come from peripheral blood, collected on day 0 of AZD1222 vaccination. The CDR3 is CASSIGDRGFYEQYF. Written as DNA, the CDR3 is TGTGCCAGTAGTATCGGGGACAGGGGATTTTACGAGCAGTACTTC.